The clone carrying this T cell receptor (beta chain) was found once. The target antigen is unknown. Generated by immunoSEQ multiplex PCR, the TCRdb table keeps only in-frame clones and is missing some. The sample consists of 110,000 to 150,000 clones, approximately 89% of them appearing once. The source of the sample is a study of T cell responses to AZD1222 COVID-19 vaccine. Study-wide results and caveats: Samples come after the peak T cell response, not at day 14. Donors skewed white British and female; clonal diversity was possibly underestimated. Reports say nearly half of spike-specific TCRs go after unmutated variant regions.

This CDR3 has 15 residues. Trimming stripped 11 bases from V and 3 bases from J, with 19 bases between. Germline-derived CDR1 and CDR2 are SNHLY and FYNNEI. The chain recombines TRBV2 with TRBJ2-2; tentative D call: TRBD1 (5 bases). This TCR derives from an adult in good health. The sequencing used peripheral blood, collected on day 0 of AZD1222 vaccination. This chain's CDR3 is CACLGFQGYTGELFF. The CDR3 DNA is TGTGCCTGTCTCGGATTCCAGGGATACACCGGGGAGCTGTTTTTT. The variable domain in full, completed from reference TRBV2 and TRBJ2-2, reads EPEVTQTPSHQVTQMGQEVILRCVPISNHLYFYWYRQILGQKVEFLVSFYNNEISEKSEIFDDQFSVERPDGSNFTLKIRSTKLEDSAMYFCACLGFQGYTGELFFGEGSRLTVL.